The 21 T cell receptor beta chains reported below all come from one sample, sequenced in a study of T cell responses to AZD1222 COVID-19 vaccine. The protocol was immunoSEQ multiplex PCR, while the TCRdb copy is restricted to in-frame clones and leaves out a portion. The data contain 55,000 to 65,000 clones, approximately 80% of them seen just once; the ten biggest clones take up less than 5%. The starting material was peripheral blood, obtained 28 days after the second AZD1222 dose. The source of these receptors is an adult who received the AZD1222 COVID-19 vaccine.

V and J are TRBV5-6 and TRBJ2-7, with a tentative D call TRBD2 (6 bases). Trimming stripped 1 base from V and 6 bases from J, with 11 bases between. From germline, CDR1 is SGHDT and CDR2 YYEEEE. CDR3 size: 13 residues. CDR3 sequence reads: CASSLWSGGEQYV. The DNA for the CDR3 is TGTGCCAGCAGCTTGTGGTCCGGGGGCGAGCAGTACGTC.

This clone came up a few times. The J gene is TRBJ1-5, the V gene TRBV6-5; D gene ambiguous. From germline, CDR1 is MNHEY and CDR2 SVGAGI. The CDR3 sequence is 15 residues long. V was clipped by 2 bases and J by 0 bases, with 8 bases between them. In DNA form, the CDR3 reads TGTGCCAGCAGTTACAGCTTCCTTAGCAATCAGCCCCAGCATTTT. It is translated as CASSYSFLSNQPQHF.

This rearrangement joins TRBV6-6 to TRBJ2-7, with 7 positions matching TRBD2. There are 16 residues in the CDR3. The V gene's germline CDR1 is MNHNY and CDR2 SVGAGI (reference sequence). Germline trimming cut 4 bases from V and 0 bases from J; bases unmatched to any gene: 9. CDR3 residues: CASSLSSGRSSYEQYF. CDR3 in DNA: TGTGCCAGCAGTTTGAGTAGCGGGCGTTCCTCCTACGAGCAGTACTTC.

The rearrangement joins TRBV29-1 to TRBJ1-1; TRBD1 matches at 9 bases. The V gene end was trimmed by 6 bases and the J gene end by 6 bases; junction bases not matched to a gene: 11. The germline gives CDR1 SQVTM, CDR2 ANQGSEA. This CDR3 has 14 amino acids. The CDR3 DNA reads TGCAGCGTGGCCCGAGACAGGGGGTCCGCTGAAGCTTTCTTT. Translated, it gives CSVARDRGSAEAFF.

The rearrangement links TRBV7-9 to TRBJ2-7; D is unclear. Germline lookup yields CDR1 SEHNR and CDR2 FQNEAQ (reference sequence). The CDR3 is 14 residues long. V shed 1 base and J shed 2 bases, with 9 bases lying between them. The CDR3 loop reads CASSLETGPYEQYF. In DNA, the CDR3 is TGTGCCAGCAGCTTAGAGACGGGCCCCTACGAGCAGTACTTC.

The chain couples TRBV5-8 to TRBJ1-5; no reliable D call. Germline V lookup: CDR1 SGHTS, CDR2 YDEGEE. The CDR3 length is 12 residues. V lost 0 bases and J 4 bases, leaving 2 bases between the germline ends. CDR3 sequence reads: CASSLVNQPQHF. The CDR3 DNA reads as TGTGCCAGCAGCTTGGTGAATCAGCCCCAGCATTTT.

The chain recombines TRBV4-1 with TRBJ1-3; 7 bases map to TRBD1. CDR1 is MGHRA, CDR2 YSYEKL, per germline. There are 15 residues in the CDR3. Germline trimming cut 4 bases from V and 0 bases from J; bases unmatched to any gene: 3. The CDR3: CASSLTGSSGNTIYF. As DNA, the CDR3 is TGCGCCAGCAGCCTGACAGGGAGCTCTGGAAACACCATATATTTT.

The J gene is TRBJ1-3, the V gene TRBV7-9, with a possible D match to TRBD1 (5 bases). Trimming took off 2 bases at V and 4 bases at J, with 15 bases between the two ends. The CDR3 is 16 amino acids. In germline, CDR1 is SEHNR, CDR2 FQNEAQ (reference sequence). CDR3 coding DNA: TGTGCCAGCAGCTTACAGGAATCCGGGGCGGGAAACACCATATATTTT. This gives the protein CASSLQESGAGNTIYF.

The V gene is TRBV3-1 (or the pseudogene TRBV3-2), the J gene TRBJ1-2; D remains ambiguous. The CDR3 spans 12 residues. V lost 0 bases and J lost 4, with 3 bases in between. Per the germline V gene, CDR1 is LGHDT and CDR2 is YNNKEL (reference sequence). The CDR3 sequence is CASSQDGYGYTF. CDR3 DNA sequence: TGTGCCAGCAGCCAAGATGGCTATGGCTACACCTTC.

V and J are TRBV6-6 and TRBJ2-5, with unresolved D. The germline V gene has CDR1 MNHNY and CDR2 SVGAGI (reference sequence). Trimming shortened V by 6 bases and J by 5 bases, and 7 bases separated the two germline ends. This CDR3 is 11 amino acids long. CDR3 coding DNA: TGTGCCAGCAGCAGTCGGGAGACCCAGTACTTC. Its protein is CASSSRETQYF.

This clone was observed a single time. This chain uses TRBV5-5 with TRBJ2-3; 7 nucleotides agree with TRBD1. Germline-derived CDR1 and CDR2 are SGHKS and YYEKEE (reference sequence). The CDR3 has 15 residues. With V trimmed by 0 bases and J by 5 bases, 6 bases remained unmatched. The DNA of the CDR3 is TGTGCCAGCAGCTTGGGTGCAGGGACAGTAGATACGCAGTATTTT. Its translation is CASSLGAGTVDTQYF.

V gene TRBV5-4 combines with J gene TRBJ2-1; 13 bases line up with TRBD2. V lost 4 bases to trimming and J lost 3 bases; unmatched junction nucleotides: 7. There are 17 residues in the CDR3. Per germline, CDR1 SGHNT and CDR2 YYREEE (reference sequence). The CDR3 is CASSNGLAGAHYNEQFF. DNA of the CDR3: TGTGCCAGCAGCAACGGACTAGCGGGAGCCCACTACAATGAGCAGTTCTTC.

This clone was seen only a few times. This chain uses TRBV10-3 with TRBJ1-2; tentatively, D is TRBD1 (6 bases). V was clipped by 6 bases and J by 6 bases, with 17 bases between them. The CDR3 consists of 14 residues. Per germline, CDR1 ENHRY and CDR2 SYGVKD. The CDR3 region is CAIRPGTLDHGYTF. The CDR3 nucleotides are TGTGCCATCAGACCCGGGACACTCGATCATGGCTACACCTTC.

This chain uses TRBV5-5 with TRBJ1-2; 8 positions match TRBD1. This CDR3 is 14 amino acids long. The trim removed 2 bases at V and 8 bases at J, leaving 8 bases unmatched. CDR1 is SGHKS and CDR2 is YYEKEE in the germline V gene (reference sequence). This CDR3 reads CASSFDRGRWGYTF. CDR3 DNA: TGTGCCAGCAGCTTTGACAGGGGAAGGTGGGGCTACACCTTC.

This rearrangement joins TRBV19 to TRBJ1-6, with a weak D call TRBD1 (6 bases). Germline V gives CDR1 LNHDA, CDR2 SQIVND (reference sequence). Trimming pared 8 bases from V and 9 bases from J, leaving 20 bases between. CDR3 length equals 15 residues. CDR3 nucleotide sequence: TGTGCCAGTTCCCAAACACAGGGTCCTCGTTCACCCCTCCACTTT. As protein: CASSQTQGPRSPLHF.

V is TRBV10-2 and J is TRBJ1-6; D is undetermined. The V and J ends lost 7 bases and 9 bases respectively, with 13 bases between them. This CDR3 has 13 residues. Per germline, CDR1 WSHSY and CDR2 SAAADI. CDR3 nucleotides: TGCGCCAGCATGCGGGGAGATGGTTCACCCCTCCACTTT. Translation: CASMRGDGSPLHF.

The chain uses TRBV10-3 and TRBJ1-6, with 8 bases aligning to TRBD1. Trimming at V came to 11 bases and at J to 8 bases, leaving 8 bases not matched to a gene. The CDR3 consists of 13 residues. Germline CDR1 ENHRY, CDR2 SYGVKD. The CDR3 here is CASRGTGYSPLHF. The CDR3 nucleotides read TGTGCCTCCCGGGGGACAGGATATTCACCCCTCCACTTT.

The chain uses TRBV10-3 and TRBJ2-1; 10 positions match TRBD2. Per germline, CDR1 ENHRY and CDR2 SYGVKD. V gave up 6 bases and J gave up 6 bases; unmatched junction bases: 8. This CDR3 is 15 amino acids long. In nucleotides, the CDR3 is TGTGCCATCAGCACCTCTAGCGGGAGAATCAATGAGCAGTTCTTC. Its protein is CAISTSSGRINEQFF.

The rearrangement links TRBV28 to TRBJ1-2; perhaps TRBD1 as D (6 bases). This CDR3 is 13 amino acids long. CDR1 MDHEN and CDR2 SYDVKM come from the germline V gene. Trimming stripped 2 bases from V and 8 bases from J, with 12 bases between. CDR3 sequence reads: CASSLDRFQGYTF. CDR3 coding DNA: TGTGCCAGCAGTTTAGACAGGTTCCAGGGCTACACCTTC.

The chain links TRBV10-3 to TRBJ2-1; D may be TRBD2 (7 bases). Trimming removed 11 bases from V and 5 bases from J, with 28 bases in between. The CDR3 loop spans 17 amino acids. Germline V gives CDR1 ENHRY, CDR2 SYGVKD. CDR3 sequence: CAFADSHTGGRDNEQFF. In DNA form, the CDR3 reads TGTGCCTTTGCGGACAGCCACACGGGGGGCCGAGACAATGAGCAGTTCTTC.

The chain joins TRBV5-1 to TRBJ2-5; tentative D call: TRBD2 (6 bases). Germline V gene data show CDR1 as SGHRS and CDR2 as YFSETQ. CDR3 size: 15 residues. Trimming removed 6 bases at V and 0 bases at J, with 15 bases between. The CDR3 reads CASTTGVIYQETQYF. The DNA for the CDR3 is TGCGCCAGCACCACGGGGGTGATCTACCAAGAGACCCAGTACTTC.